The source of this T cell receptor beta chain is a study of blood T cell repertoires in COVID-19. This CDR3 has 14 amino acids. V was shortened by 3 bases and J by 2 bases, with 11 bases between the two germline ends. CDR1 and CDR2 (germline): LNHDA, SQIVND (reference sequence). The assay was immunoSEQ multiplex PCR, and TCRdb's table has in-frame clones only and misses some. Of some 100,000 clones listed, about 85% are singletons. The sequenced sample was peripheral blood. The sequence came from a man in his fifties with active or convalescent COVID-19. The V call is TRBV19, the J call TRBJ2-7, with a possible D match to TRBD1 (5 bases). Here the CDR3 DNA reads TGTGCCAGTAGTATCTCACAGGTTCCCTACGAGCAGTACTTC. Translating gives CASSISQVPYEQYF.